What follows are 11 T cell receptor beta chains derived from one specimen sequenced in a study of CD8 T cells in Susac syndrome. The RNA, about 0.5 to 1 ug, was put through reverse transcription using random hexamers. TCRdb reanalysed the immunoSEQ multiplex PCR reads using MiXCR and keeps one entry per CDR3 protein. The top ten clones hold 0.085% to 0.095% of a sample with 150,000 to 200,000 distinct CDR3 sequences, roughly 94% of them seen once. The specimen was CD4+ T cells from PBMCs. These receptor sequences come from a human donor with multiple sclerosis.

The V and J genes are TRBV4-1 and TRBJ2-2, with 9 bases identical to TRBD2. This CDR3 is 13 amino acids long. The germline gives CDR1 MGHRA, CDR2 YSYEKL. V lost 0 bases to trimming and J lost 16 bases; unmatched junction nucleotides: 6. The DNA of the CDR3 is TGCGCCAGCAGCCAAGATCTTAGCGGGAGTTGGTTTTTT. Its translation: CASSQDLSGSWFF.

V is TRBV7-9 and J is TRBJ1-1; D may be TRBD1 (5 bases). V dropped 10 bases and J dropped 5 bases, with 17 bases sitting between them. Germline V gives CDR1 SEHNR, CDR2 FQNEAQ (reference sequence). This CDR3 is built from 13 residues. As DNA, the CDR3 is TGTGCCACATCCAGGGTGGATTGGACTGAAGCTTTCTTT. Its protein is CATSRVDWTEAFF.

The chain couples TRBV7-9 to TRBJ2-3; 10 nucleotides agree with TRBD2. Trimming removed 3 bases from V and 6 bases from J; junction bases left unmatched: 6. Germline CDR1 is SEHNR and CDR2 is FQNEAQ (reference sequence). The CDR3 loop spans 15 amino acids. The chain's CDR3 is CASSFMSGRADTQYF. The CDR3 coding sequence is TGTGCCAGCAGCTTTATGAGCGGGAGGGCGGATACGCAGTATTTT.

CDR3 protein: CASSFRDEQFF. CDR3 sequence (DNA): TGTGCCAGCAGCTTCAGGGATGAGCAGTTCTTC. The chain links TRBV13 to TRBJ2-1; possible D gene TRBD1, 5 bases. Germline lookup yields CDR1 PRHDT and CDR2 FYEKMQ (reference sequence). Trimming took off 3 bases at V and 8 bases at J, with 5 bases between the two ends. The CDR3 spans 11 residues.

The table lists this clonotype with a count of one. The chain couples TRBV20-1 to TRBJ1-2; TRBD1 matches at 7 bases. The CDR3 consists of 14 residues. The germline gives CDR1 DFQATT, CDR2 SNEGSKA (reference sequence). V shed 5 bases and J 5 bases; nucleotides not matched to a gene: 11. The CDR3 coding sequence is TGCAGTGCTTGCGCCCCCACAGGGGAGTATGGCTACACCTTC. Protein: CSACAPTGEYGYTF.

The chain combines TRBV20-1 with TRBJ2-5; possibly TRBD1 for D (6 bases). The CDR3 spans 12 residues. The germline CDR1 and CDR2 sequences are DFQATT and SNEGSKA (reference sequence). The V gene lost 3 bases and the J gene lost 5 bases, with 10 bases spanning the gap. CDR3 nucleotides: TGCAGTGCTAGTAAGCAGGGGGAGACCCAGTACTTC. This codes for CSASKQGETQYF.

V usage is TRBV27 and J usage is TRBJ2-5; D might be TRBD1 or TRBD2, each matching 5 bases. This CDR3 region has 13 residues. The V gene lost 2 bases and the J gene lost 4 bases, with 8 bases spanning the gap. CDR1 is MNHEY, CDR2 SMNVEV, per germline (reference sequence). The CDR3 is CASSLEGPETQYF. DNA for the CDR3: TGTGCCAGCAGTTTAGAGGGGCCAGAGACCCAGTACTTC.

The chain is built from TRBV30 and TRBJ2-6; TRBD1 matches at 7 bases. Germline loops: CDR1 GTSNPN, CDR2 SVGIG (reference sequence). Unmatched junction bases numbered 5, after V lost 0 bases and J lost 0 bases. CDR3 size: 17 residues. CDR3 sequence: CAWSVTGSGSGANVLTF. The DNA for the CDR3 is TGTGCCTGGAGTGTGACAGGGAGCGGCTCTGGGGCCAACGTCCTGACTTTC.

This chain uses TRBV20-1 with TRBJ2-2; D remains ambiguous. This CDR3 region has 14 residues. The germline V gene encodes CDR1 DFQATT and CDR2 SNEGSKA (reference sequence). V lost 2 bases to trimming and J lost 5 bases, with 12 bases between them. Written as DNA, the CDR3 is TGCAGTGCTAGAAGGAGTGGTGCGACCGGGGAGCTGTTTTTT. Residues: CSARRSGATGELFF.

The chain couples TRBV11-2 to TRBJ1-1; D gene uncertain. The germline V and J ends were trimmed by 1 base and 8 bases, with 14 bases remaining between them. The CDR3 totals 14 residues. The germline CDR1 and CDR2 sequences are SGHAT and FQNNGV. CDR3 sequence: CASSLVLGNAEAFF. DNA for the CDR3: TGTGCCAGCAGCTTAGTTTTAGGCAATGCCGAAGCTTTCTTT.

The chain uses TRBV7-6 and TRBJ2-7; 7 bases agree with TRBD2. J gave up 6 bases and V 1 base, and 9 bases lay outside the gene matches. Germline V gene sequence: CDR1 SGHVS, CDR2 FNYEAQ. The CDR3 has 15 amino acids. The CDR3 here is CASSLVAGAIGEQYF. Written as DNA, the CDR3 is TGTGCCAGCAGCTTAGTCGCGGGAGCTATAGGCGAGCAGTACTTC.